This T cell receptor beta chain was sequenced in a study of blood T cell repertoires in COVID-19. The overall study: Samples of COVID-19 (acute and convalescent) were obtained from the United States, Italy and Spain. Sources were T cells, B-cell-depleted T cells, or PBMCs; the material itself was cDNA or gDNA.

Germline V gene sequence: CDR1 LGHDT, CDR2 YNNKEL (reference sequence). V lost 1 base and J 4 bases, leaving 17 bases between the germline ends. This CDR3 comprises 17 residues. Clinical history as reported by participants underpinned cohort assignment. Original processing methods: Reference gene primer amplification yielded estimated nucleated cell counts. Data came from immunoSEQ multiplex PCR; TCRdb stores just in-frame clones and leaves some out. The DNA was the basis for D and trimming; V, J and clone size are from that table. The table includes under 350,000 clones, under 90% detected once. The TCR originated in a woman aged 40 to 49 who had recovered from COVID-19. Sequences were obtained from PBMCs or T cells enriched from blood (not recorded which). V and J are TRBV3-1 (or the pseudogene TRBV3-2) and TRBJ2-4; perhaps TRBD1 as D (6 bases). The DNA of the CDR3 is TGTGCCAGCAGCCAAGGTATGGGGCAGGGGCGGAAAAACATTCAGTACTTC. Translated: CASSQGMGQGRKNIQYF.